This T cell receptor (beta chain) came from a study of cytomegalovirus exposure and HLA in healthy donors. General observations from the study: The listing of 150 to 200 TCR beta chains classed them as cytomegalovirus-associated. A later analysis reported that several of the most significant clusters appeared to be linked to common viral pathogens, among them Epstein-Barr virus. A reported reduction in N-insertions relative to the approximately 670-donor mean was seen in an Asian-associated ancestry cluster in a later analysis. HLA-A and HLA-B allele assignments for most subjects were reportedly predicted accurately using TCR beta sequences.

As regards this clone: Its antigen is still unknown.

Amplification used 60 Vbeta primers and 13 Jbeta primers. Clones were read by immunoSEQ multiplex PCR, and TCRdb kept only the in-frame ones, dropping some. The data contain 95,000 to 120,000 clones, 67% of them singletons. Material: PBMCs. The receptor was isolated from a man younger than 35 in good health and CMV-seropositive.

The CDR3 sequence is CASTPWAGHNQPQHF. The CDR3 bases are TGTGCCAGTACCCCTTGGGCAGGCCACAATCAGCCCCAGCATTTT. The chain links TRBV19 to TRBJ1-5; D not resolved. Germline CDR1 reads LNHDA; CDR2 reads SQIVND (reference sequence). CDR3 size: 15 residues. The V end was cut by 7 bases, the J end by 3 bases, with 16 bases between.